The 20 T cell receptor beta chains listed next were all sequenced from one sample in a study of CD8 T cells in ankylosing spondylitis. MiXCR was run by TCRdb on the 5' RACE reads, yielding one entry per CDR3 protein. This sample has 650,000 to 800,000 distinct CDR3 sequences, with around 17% found just once. Study conclusions and caveats: Several highly homologous variants made up a TCR beta motif, and this motif appeared characteristic of ankylosing spondylitis blood.

No antigen has been identified for these receptors. Sequenced: blood, either unsorted or a sorted T cell fraction (not recorded which). The receptor source for this set is a male donor with ankylosing spondylitis.

In its sample, this clonotype was seen many times. The chain links TRBV2 to TRBJ2-1; D unclear. The CDR3 runs to 13 residues. The V end was cut by 8 bases, the J end by 2 bases, with 10 bases between. The germline gives CDR1 SNHLY, CDR2 FYNNEI. Here the CDR3 reads CASAERTYNEQFF. The CDR3 DNA follows: TGTGCCAGCGCCGAGCGTACCTACAATGAGCAGTTCTTC.

In this sample, this clonotype turned up a few times. This chain links TRBV6-5 with TRBJ1-1; D is undetermined. CDR1 is MNHEY and CDR2 is SVGAGI in the germline V gene. V lost 6 bases and J lost 10, with 12 bases in between. The CDR3 has 11 residues. The CDR3 reads CASRREHSAFF. CDR3 in DNA: TGTGCCAGCAGGAGAGAACACTCAGCTTTCTTT.

This clonotype was detected many times. This chain uses TRBV5-1 with TRBJ1-1; D is ambiguous. CDR3 size: 15 residues. The V gene's germline CDR1 is SGHRS and CDR2 YFSETQ. Trimming cost V 0 bases and J 7 bases, with 16 bases left between them. Here the CDR3 DNA reads TGCGCCAGCAGCTTGGGTATCAGTCTGAACGGTGAAGCTTTCTTT. This sequence encodes CASSLGISLNGEAFF.

The chain employs TRBV20-1 and TRBJ2-7; tentative D call: TRBD1 (5 bases). The CDR3 contains 14 residues. CDR1 and CDR2 (germline): DFQATT, SNEGSKA (reference sequence). The V gene lost 1 base and the J gene lost 0 bases, with 10 bases spanning the gap. CDR3 nucleotides: TGCAGTGCTAGAGTTAGGGGCAGCTCCTACGAGCAGTACTTC. Translated, it gives CSARVRGSSYEQYF.

A few counts support this clonotype. V usage is TRBV7-2 and J usage is TRBJ2-5; 10 bases align to TRBD2. Germline V gives CDR1 SGHTA, CDR2 FQGNSA. CDR3 length: 18 residues. Trimming cost V 1 base and J 5 bases; bases outside gene matches: 13. The CDR3 DNA is TGTGCCAGCAGCTTAGTGCCGGGGGCTAGCGGGGGATTGGAGACCCAGTACTTC. It specifies CASSLVPGASGGLETQYF.

The rearrangement uses TRBV6-1 and TRBJ2-1, with TRBD2 as a possible D gene (5 bases). Germline V gives CDR1 MNHNS, CDR2 SASEGT. Trimming shortened V by 7 bases and J by 3 bases, and 10 bases separated the two germline ends. The CDR3 is made up of 13 amino acids. The CDR3 here is CASTAGNYNEQFF. CDR3 DNA: TGTGCCAGCACCGCGGGCAACTACAATGAGCAGTTCTTC.

This clonotype was detected a few times. This chain uses TRBV4-1 with TRBJ1-1, with 8 positions matching TRBD1. Germline assignment: CDR1 MGHRA and CDR2 YSYEKL. The junction had 15 bases not matched to a gene; V was cut back by 0 bases and J by 0 bases. The CDR3 extends over 20 amino acids. The CDR3 DNA reads TGCGCCAGCAGCCAAGAAGGGGGCAGGGGGCCATCGTTCATGAACACTGAAGCTTTCTTT. As protein: CASSQEGGRGPSFMNTEAFF.

This clonotype came up a few times. J is TRBJ1-2 and V is TRBV4-2; D remains unclear. The V end was cut by 2 bases, the J end by 6 bases, with 4 bases between. Germline CDR1 is LGHNA and CDR2 is YNFKEQ. CDR3 size: 11 residues. CDR3 region: CASSQRDGYTF. The CDR3, as DNA: TGTGCCAGCAGCCAAAGGGATGGCTACACCTTC.

This clonotype was detected a few times. The chain has TRBV11-1 and TRBJ2-7; 8 bases agree with TRBD2. CDR3 length: 18 residues. Germline trimming cut 5 bases from V and 0 bases from J; bases unmatched to any gene: 15. CDR1 and CDR2 from the germline V gene are SGHAT and FQDESV (reference sequence). CDR3 sequence: CASSPDGGASISSYEQYF. CDR3 in DNA: TGTGCCAGCAGCCCAGACGGGGGGGCTTCCATTAGCTCCTACGAGCAGTACTTC.

J is TRBJ2-7 and V is TRBV12-3 or TRBV12-4, with D perhaps matching TRBD1 (5 bases). The V end lost 5 bases, the J end lost 3 bases, and 14 bases lay between the germline ends. The CDR3 totals 14 residues. CDR3 in DNA: TGTGCCAGCAGTGAGGACACGGATGGCTACGAGCAGTACTTC. It encodes CASSEDTDGYEQYF.

This clonotype was recorded a few times. The chain joins TRBV12-3 or TRBV12-4 to TRBJ2-1; D is possibly TRBD1 (5 bases). This CDR3 region has 16 residues. V was shortened by 2 bases and J by 1 base, with 12 bases between the two germline ends. In DNA, the CDR3 is TGTGCCAGCAGTTTACCAGGGTTCAATTCCTACAATGAGCAGTTCTTC. This gives the protein CASSLPGFNSYNEQFF.

As for this clonotype: The junction differs from germline at one of its ends, possibly a read error. The chain is built from TRBV11-2 and TRBJ2-5; D not resolved. CDR1 is SGHAT and CDR2 is FQNNGV in the germline V gene. This CDR3 is 15 amino acids long. CDR3 protein: CASSIDDLRLGTQYF. The CDR3 DNA is TGTGCCAGCAGCATAGACGACTTACGGTTAGGGACCCAGTACTTC.

The sample holds a few counts of this clonotype. The chain employs TRBV25-1 and TRBJ2-7; 11 bases map to TRBD2. CDR1 MGHDK and CDR2 SYGVNS come from the germline V gene. Trimming cost V 4 bases and J 5 bases; bases outside gene matches: 7. The CDR3 runs 15 residues. The CDR3, as DNA: TGTGCCAGCAGTGGGGTAGCGGGAGGGCCCCACGAGCAGTACTTC. Its protein is CASSGVAGGPHEQYF.

V and J are TRBV30 and TRBJ1-2, with a tentative D call TRBD1 (6 bases). CDR3 length equals 15 residues. Germline V gene lookup returns CDR1 GTSNPN and CDR2 SVGIG (reference sequence). V dropped 6 bases and J dropped 0 bases, with 17 bases sitting between them. CDR3 region: CACWQGTFSNYGYTF. The CDR3 DNA sequence: TGTGCCTGTTGGCAGGGGACTTTCTCTAACTATGGCTACACCTTC.

V is TRBV3-1 and J is TRBJ2-7; TRBD1 matches at 9 bases. Germline V gene sequence: CDR1 LGHDT, CDR2 YNNKEL (reference sequence). This CDR3 has 15 amino acids. V shed 0 bases and J 4 bases; nucleotides not matched to a gene: 4. The CDR3 protein is CASSQDGTGFYEQYF. CDR3 nucleotides: TGTGCCAGCAGCCAAGATGGGACAGGGTTTTACGAGCAGTACTTC.

This clonotype was observed a handful of times. This chain connects TRBV5-1 to TRBJ2-1; 9 nucleotides agree with TRBD2. V lost 0 bases, J lost 4 bases, and 8 bases stayed unmatched. The germline CDR1 and CDR2 sequences are SGHRS and YFSETQ. CDR3 size: 17 residues. The CDR3 nucleotides are TGCGCCAGCAGCTTGGCTGGCGGGGGGGGGAAATACAATGAGCAGTTCTTC. It translates to CASSLAGGGGKYNEQFF.

The chain carries TRBV7-9 and TRBJ2-3; D not resolved. From germline, CDR1 is SEHNR and CDR2 FQNEAQ (reference sequence). With 4 bases removed from V and 2 bases from J, the gap between germline ends came to 13 bases. The CDR3 runs to 15 residues. CDR3 in amino acids: CASSSSDGPTDTQYF. DNA for the CDR3: TGTGCCAGCAGCTCTTCGGACGGACCCACAGATACGCAGTATTTT.

With respect to this clonotype: Mismatch with germline at one junction end may stem from a read error. The chain links TRBV28 to TRBJ1-1, with 7 bases identical to TRBD1. Germline loops: CDR1 MDHEN, CDR2 SYDVKM. The CDR3 totals 14 residues. CDR3: CATSPTGMGTEAFF. In nucleotides, the CDR3 is TGTGCCACCAGTCCGACAGGGATGGGCACTGAAGCTTTCTTT.

This clonotype has a single count. The J gene is TRBJ2-5, the V gene TRBV12-3 or TRBV12-4; perhaps TRBD1 as D (5 bases). V was shortened by 3 bases and J by 5 bases, with 13 bases between the two germline ends. This CDR3 contains 14 residues. CDR3: CASSFEAGSETQYF. In nucleotides, the CDR3 is TGTGCCAGCAGTTTTGAGGCAGGGTCGGAGACCCAGTACTTC.

There are a few counts of this clonotype. The gene calls are TRBV20-1 and TRBJ2-3; 12 bases are a match to TRBD2. CDR1 is DFQATT and CDR2 is SNEGSKA in the germline V gene (reference sequence). The CDR3 runs to 16 residues. The trim removed 2 bases at V and 1 base at J, leaving 4 bases unmatched. DNA of the CDR3: TGCAGTGCTAGAAGGCTAGCGGGGGGGCGCACAGATACGCAGTATTTT. Amino acids: CSARRLAGGRTDTQYF.